This T cell receptor (beta chain) was documented in a study of cytomegalovirus exposure and HLA in healthy donors. Study-level background: In an early release, HLA-typed donors contributed approximately 82 million unique TCR sequences.

Whole-study results and caveats: A later analysis reported that several of the most significant clusters appeared to be linked to common viral pathogens, among them Epstein-Barr virus.

Points on this clone: Antigen specificity is unknown.

The PCR used 60 Vbeta and 13 Jbeta primers. The repertoire was sequenced with immunoSEQ multiplex PCR; TCRdb's copy has only in-frame clones and lacks some. The table records some 200,000 clones, roughly 80% of them present only once. The sequence derives from a woman between 18 and 29 years old in good health and CMV-seronegative. Sequencing was done on a sample of PBMCs.

CDR3 sequence: CAISEQAEAFF. The CDR3 coding sequence is TGTGCCATCAGTGAACAGGCTGAAGCTTTCTTT. The gene calls are TRBV10-3 and TRBJ1-1, with a possible D match to TRBD1 (5 bases). The CDR3 is 11 amino acids. Germline V gene lookup returns CDR1 ENHRY and CDR2 SYGVKD. The ends were cut back, 3 bases at V and 6 bases at J, with 5 bases in the middle.